Here is one T cell receptor (beta chain) with its context. Its antigen is not known. The CDR3 has 14 residues. After removal of 7 bases from V and 7 bases from J, the junction contained 10 bases not matched to a gene. Germline V lookup: CDR1 MGHDK, CDR2 SYGVNS. For TCR, cDNA came from 5'RACE template switching, which added a universal primer site and UMIs. TCRdb itself ran the 5' RACE reads through MiXCR, one entry per CDR3 protein. This table holds 300,000 to 450,000 distinct CDR3 sequences, 6% to 8% found once. The data are from a study of T cells after yellow fever vaccination. Study-wide findings and caveats: Booster sampling recovered most clones from primary vaccination (around 96% CD4, roughly 90% CD8). Contaminating bulk clonotypes could be abundant in FACS-sorted repertoires. Weaker overall was a secondary response that nonetheless peaked faster, on day 5 versus 15.

The genes are TRBV25-1 and TRBJ2-1, with TRBD1 matching 7 bases. The specimen was PBMCs, collected 5 days after the yellow fever booster vaccination. This receptor was identified in a young man who received the YFV17D yellow fever vaccine. This chain's CDR3 is CASTPGQGVNEQFF. The DNA of the CDR3 is TGTGCCAGCACTCCAGGGCAGGGGGTTAATGAGCAGTTCTTC.